These 17 T cell receptor beta chains came from one sample sequenced in a study of T cells after yellow fever vaccination. TCRdb analysed the 5' RACE reads with MiXCR anew, one entry per CDR3 protein. The sample records more than 300,000 distinct CDR3 sequences, around 10% being singletons. This material consisted of CD4+ T cells sorted from PBMCs, taken 45 days after the yellow fever booster vaccination. The receptors originated from a man younger than 35 who received the YFV17D yellow fever vaccine.

In its sample, this clonotype was seen a few times. The CDR3: CASRGTGKFTYEQYF. CDR3 nucleotide sequence: TGTGCCAGCAGGGGAACAGGGAAGTTTACCTACGAGCAGTACTTC. The rearrangement links TRBV27 to TRBJ2-7, with D tentatively TRBD1 (6 bases). Germline V lookup: CDR1 MNHEY, CDR2 SMNVEV (reference sequence). V was clipped by 6 bases and J by 2 bases, with 17 bases between them. The CDR3 runs to 15 residues.

V gene TRBV6-5 combines with J gene TRBJ1-5; no definite D call. From germline, CDR1 is MNHEY and CDR2 SVGAGI. Trimming cost V 8 bases and J 0 bases, with 8 bases left between them. This CDR3 is built from 13 residues. The CDR3 is CASGRNSNQPQHF. The CDR3 DNA is TGTGCCAGCGGACGGAATAGCAATCAGCCCCAGCATTTT.

V and J are TRBV20-1 and TRBJ2-5, with D unclear. Deletions cut 3 bases from V and 2 bases from J, with 10 bases between. CDR3 length: 13 amino acids. CDR1 and CDR2 (germline): DFQATT, SNEGSKA (reference sequence). This chain's CDR3 is CSASSSGQETQYF. In DNA, the CDR3 is TGCAGTGCTAGCTCGTCGGGTCAAGAGACCCAGTACTTC.

This clonotype was picked up a small number of times. The V and J genes are TRBV7-2 and TRBJ2-7, with D tentatively TRBD2 (5 bases). The CDR3 spans 11 residues. The germline CDR1 and CDR2 sequences are SGHTA and FQGNSA. Trimming stripped 11 bases from V and 3 bases from J, with 11 bases between. CDR3 DNA: TGTGCCTCGGGGTTGGACTACGAGCAGTACGTC. The encoded protein is CASGLDYEQYV.

This sequence joins TRBV18 and TRBJ1-1, with TRBD1 matching 7 bases. With 0 bases clipped from V and 4 bases from J, the junction kept 8 bases outside the gene matches. Germline V gene data show CDR1 as KGHSH and CDR2 as LQKENI. The CDR3 consists of 16 residues. The CDR3 loop reads CASSPPNKRDSTEAFF. CDR3 nucleotide sequence: TGTGCCAGCTCACCACCGAATAAAAGGGACAGCACTGAAGCTTTCTTT.

This clonotype was counted ten times or more. This chain joins TRBV7-2 and TRBJ1-1; D is uncertain. The CDR3 is 13 residues long. The germline gives CDR1 SGHTA, CDR2 FQGNSA. Trimming removed 5 bases at V and 6 bases at J, with 13 bases between. The CDR3 loop reads CASSVYSRAEAFF. CDR3 nucleotide sequence: TGTGCCAGCAGCGTCTATTCTCGGGCTGAAGCTTTCTTT. The whole variable domain, remainder taken from reference TRBV7-2 and TRBJ1-1, is GAGVSQSPSNKVTEKGKDVELRCDPISGHTALYWYRQSLGQGLEFLIYFQGNSAPDKSGLPSDRFSAERTGGSVSTLTIQRTQQEDSAVYLCASSVYSRAEAFFGQGTRLTVV.

This clonotype was counted ten times or more. V and J are TRBV12-3 or TRBV12-4 and TRBJ1-1, with TRBD1 matching over 8 bases. The CDR3 runs to 12 residues. V lost 3 bases and J lost 11; bases outside the gene matches: 5. In nucleotides, the CDR3 is TGTGCCAGCAGTTTCTCGACAGGGGACGCTTTCTTT. Amino acid sequence: CASSFSTGDAFF.

J is TRBJ2-3 and V is TRBV18; D gene ambiguous. V was clipped by 3 bases and J by 6 bases, with 7 bases between them. Germline lookup yields CDR1 KGHSH and CDR2 LQKENI. This CDR3 contains 12 residues. The CDR3 protein is CASSPSRDTQYF. The CDR3, as DNA: TGTGCCAGCTCACCCTCTCGTGATACGCAGTATTTT.

This chain connects TRBV5-1 to TRBJ2-2; the D gene is possibly TRBD2 (6 bases). Germline V lookup: CDR1 SGHRS, CDR2 YFSETQ. V was cut by 3 bases and J by 0 bases, with 9 bases left in between. The CDR3 has 15 amino acids. CDR3 residues: CASSSGDSNTGELFF. CDR3 coding DNA: TGCGCCAGCAGCTCGGGGGACTCGAACACCGGGGAGCTGTTTTTT.

This clonotype has only a few counts. This chain links TRBV21-1 with TRBJ2-7; TRBD2, the D gene given by the table, was not confirmed from the DNA. TRBV21-1 counts as a pseudogene. CDR3 length equals 16 residues. This CDR3 is CASSKAAAGGVYEQYF. The DNA of the CDR3 is TGTGCCAGCAGCAAAGCGGCAGCGGGGGGCGTCTACGAGCAGTACTTC.

The chain employs TRBV7-9 and TRBJ2-6; D possibly matches TRBD1 or TRBD2 (5 bases each). Trimming stripped 3 bases from V and 3 bases from J, with 15 bases between. This CDR3 is 17 amino acids long. Germline loops: CDR1 SEHNR, CDR2 FQNEAQ (reference sequence). The CDR3, as DNA: TGTGCCAGCAGCTTCGGGACGTTATTGGGTGGGGCCAACGTCCTGACTTTC. This sequence encodes CASSFGTLLGGANVLTF.

This clonotype was seen more than once but under ten times. The chain has TRBV5-1 and TRBJ2-2; possible D gene TRBD1, 7 bases. The CDR3 is 15 residues long. The germline V and J ends were trimmed by 5 bases and 4 bases, with 15 bases remaining between them. CDR1 and CDR2 (germline): SGHRS, YFSETQ. Here the CDR3 DNA reads TGCGCCAGCAGACCACAGGGGAGGTTCACCGGGGAGCTGTTTTTT. Protein: CASRPQGRFTGELFF.

This clonotype has only a few counts. The chain joins TRBV6-6 to TRBJ1-3; 7 bases are a match to TRBD1. J lost 1 base, V lost 2 bases, and 8 bases had no gene match. The length of the CDR3 is 17 residues. CDR1 is MNHNY, CDR2 SVGAGI, per germline (reference sequence). As DNA, the CDR3 is TGTGCCAGCAGTTACACGACAGGGAGCGCATCTGGAAACACCATATATTTT. It encodes CASSYTTGSASGNTIYF.

In its sample, this clonotype was seen many times. This sequence joins TRBV9 and TRBJ1-1; 8 bases line up with TRBD1. Trimming cost V 2 bases and J 5 bases; bases outside gene matches: 5. This CDR3 comprises 14 residues. Germline-derived CDR1 and CDR2 are SGDLS and YYNGEE. Here the CDR3 DNA reads TGTGCCAGCAGCGTTGGACAGGGTGAGACTGAAGCTTTCTTT. It specifies CASSVGQGETEAFF.

V gene TRBV18 combines with J gene TRBJ2-3, with D perhaps TRBD1 (5 bases). CDR3 length equals 12 residues. Germline values: CDR1 KGHSH, CDR2 LQKENI. The V end lost 4 bases, the J end lost 6 bases, and 8 bases lay between the germline ends. The CDR3 loop is CASSHPGDTQYF. DNA for the CDR3: TGTGCCAGCTCACATCCAGGGGATACGCAGTATTTT. The full variable domain, completed using reference TRBV18 and TRBJ2-3, is NAGVMQNPRHLVRRRGQEARLRCSPMKGHSHVYWYRQLPEEGLKFMVYLQKENIIDESGMPKERFSAEFPKEGPSILRIQQVVRGDSAAYFCASSHPGDTQYFGPGTRLTVL.

The V gene is TRBV10-3, the J gene TRBJ1-1, with D possibly matching TRBD1 (5 bases). The CDR3 sequence is 12 residues long. The germline CDR1 and CDR2 sequences are ENHRY and SYGVKD. V gave up 6 bases and J gave up 6 bases, with 11 bases separating them. CDR3 in amino acids: CAIRTQGAEAFF. In DNA form, the CDR3 reads TGTGCCATCAGGACTCAGGGTGCTGAAGCTTTCTTT.

The CDR3 sequence: CSAGGANTEAFF. CDR3 in DNA: TGCAGTGCCGGGGGGGCTAACACTGAAGCTTTCTTT. The chain employs TRBV20-1 and TRBJ1-1; the D gene is possibly TRBD1 (6 bases). The CDR3 is made up of 12 amino acids. V lost 6 bases and J 2 bases, leaving 10 bases between the germline ends. The germline V gene encodes CDR1 DFQATT and CDR2 SNEGSKA (reference sequence).